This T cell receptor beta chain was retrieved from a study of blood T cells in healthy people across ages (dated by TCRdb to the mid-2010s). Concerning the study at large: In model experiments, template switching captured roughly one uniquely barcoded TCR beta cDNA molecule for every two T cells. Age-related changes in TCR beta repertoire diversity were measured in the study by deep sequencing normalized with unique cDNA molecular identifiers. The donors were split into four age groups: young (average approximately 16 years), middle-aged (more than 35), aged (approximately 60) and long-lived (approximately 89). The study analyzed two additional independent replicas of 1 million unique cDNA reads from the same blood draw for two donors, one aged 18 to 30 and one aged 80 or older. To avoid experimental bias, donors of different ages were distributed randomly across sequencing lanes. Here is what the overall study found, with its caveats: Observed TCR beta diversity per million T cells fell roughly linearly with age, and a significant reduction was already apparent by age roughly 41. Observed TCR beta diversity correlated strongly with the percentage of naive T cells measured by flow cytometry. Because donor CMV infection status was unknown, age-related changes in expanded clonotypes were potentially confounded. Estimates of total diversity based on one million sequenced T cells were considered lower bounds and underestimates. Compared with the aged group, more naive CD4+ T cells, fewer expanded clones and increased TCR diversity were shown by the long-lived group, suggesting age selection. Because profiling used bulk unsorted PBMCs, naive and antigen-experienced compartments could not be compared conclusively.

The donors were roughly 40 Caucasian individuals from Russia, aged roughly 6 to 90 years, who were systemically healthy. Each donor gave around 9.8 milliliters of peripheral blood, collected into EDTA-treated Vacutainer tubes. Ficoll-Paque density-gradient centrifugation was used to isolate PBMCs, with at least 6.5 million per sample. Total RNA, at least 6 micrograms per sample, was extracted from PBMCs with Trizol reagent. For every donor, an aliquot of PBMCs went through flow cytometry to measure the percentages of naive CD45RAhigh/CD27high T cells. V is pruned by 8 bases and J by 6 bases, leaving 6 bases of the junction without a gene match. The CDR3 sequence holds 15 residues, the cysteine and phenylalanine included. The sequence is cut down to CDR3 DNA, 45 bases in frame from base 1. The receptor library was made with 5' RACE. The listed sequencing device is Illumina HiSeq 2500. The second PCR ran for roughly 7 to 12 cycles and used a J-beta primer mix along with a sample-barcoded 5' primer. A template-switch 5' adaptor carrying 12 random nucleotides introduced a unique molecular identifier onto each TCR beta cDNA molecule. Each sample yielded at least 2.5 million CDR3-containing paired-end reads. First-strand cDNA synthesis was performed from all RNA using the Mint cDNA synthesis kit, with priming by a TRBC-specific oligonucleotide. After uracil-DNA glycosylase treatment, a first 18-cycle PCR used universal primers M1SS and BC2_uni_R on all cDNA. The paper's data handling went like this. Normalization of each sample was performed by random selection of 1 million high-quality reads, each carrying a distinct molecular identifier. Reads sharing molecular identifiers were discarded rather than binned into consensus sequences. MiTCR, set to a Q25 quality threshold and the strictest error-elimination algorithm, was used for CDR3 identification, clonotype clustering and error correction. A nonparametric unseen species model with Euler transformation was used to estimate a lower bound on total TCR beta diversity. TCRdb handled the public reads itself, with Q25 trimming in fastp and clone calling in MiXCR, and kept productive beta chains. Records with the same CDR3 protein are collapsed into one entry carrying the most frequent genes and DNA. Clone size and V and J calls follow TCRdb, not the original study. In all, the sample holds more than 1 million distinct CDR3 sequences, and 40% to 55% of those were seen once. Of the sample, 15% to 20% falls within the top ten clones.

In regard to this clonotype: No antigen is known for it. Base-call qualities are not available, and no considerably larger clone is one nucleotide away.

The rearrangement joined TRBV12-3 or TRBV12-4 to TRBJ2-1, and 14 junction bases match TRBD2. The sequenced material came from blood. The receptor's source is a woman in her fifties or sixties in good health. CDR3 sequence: CASQRGTSGGNEQFF. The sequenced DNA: TGTGCCAGCCAACGCGGGACTAGCGGGGGCAATGAGCAGTTCTTC.